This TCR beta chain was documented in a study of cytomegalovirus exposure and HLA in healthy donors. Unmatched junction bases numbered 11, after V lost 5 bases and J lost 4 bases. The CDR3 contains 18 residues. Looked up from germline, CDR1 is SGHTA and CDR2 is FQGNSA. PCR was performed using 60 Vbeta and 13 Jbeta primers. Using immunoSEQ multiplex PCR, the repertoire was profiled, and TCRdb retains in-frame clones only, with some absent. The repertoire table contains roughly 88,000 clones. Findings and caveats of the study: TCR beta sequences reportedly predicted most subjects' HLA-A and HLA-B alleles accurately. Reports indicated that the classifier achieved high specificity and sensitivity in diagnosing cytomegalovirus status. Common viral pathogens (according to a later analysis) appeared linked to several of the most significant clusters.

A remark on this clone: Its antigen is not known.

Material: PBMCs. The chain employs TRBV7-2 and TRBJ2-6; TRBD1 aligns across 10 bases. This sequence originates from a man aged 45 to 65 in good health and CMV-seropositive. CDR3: CASSPGTGAGSGANVLTF. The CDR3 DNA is TGTGCCAGCAGCCCAGGGACAGGGGCTGGTTCAGGGGCCAACGTCCTGACTTTC.